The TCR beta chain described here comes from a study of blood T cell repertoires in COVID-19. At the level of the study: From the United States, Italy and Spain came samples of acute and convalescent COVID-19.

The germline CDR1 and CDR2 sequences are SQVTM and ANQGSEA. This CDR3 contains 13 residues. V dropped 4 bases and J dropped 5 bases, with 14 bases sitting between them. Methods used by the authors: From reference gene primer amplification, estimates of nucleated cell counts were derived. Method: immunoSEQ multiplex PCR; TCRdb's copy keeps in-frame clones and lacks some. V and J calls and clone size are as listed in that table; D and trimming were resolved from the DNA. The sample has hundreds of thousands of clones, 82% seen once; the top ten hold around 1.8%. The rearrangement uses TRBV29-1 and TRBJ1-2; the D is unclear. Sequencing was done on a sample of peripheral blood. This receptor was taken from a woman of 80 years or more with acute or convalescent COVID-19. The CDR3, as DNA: TGCAGCGTTGGACTAGGATCGGGGTATGGCTACACCTTC. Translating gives CSVGLGSGYGYTF.